The 10 T cell receptor beta chains below come from one sample, sequenced in a study of CD8 T cells in Susac syndrome (dated by TCRdb to the late 2010s). The receptor library was made with the immunoSEQ multiplex PCR assay. RNA was extracted with the RNeasy kit and about 0.5 to 1 ug was reverse transcribed using random hexamers. TCRdb reran the public reads through fastp at Q25 and MiXCR, keeping productive beta chains. Rows with one shared CDR3 protein collapse into an entry with the most common genes and DNA. The sample includes about 240,000 distinct CDR3 sequences, with roughly 95% observed a single time. The ten most abundant clones make up less than 0.11% of the sample. The sample consisted of CD4+ T cells from PBMCs. The source is a human donor with Susac syndrome.

CDR3 nucleotide sequence: TGCAGTGCTAGACCAGCGGGGGAGAGGGATACGCAGTATTTT. This codes for CSARPAGERDTQYF. This rearrangement joins TRBV20-1 to TRBJ2-3, with 8 positions matching TRBD2. The V gene end was trimmed by 2 bases and the J gene end by 6 bases; junction bases not matched to a gene: 7. The CDR3 has 14 residues. In germline, CDR1 is DFQATT, CDR2 SNEGSKA (reference sequence).

V and J are TRBV15 and TRBJ2-1; D gene uncertain. Looked up from germline, CDR1 is LNHNV and CDR2 is YYDKDF (reference sequence). V was trimmed by 1 base and J by 11 bases, leaving 18 bases between them. The CDR3 length is 15 residues. The CDR3 protein is CATSRVERSHGQQFF. DNA for the CDR3: TGTGCCACCAGCAGAGTGGAGAGGAGCCATGGTCAGCAGTTCTTC.

The V call is TRBV12-3 or TRBV12-4, the J call TRBJ2-4; D ambiguous. Trimming stripped 7 bases from V and 8 bases from J, with 15 bases between. The CDR3 is made up of 13 amino acids. CDR3 in DNA: TGTGCCAGCAAAGTCAGTAGCCAGGACATTCAGTACTTC. Protein product: CASKVSSQDIQYF.

The chain employs TRBV30 and TRBJ1-5; TRBD1 is a possible D gene (5 bases). The CDR3 length is 13 residues. The germline V and J ends were trimmed by 3 bases and 6 bases, with 12 bases remaining between them. Germline V gives CDR1 GTSNPN, CDR2 SVGIG (reference sequence). The CDR3 loop reads CAWSQGVVQPQHF. The CDR3, as DNA: TGTGCCTGGAGCCAGGGTGTTGTTCAGCCCCAGCATTTT.

For this clonotype: A junction end diverges from the germline sequence, so it may reflect a read error. The chain uses TRBV3-1 and TRBJ2-7; 8 nucleotides align to TRBD2. CDR1 LGHDT and CDR2 YNNKEL come from the germline V gene (reference sequence). The CDR3 sequence is 14 residues long. In nucleotides, the CDR3 is TGTGCCAGCCGCCAAGGCGGGGGGTCCTACGAGCAGTACTTC. This encodes CASRQGGGSYEQYF.

This clonotype was recorded once. DNA for the CDR3: TGTGCCAGCGCTCAGGGGGGATCGGAGACCCAGTACTTC. Translated, it gives CASAQGGSETQYF. J is TRBJ2-5 and V is TRBV12-3 or TRBV12-4, with a weak D call TRBD1 (7 bases). The CDR3 consists of 13 residues. The ends were cut back, 8 bases at V and 5 bases at J, with 15 bases in the middle.

J is TRBJ1-4 and V is TRBV30, with D unclear. CDR1 and CDR2 (germline): GTSNPN, SVGIG (reference sequence). The CDR3 contains 11 residues. Trimming shortened V by 4 bases and J by 8 bases, and 8 bases separated the two germline ends. As DNA, the CDR3 is TGTGCCTGGACTCGAAGAGAAAAACTGTTTTTT. This encodes CAWTRREKLFF.

The chain uses TRBV5-1 and TRBJ2-1, with 8 bases identical to TRBD1. With 4 bases clipped from V and 9 bases from J, the junction kept 9 bases outside the gene matches. Germline CDR1 SGHRS, CDR2 YFSETQ. The CDR3 has 14 residues. CDR3 sequence: CASSPGRGLVEQFF. CDR3 DNA: TGCGCCAGCAGCCCGGGCAGGGGGCTTGTTGAGCAGTTCTTC.

The chain carries TRBV5-4 and TRBJ1-3, with D uncertain. Trimming removed 0 bases at V and 0 bases at J, with 10 bases between. Germline V gene data show CDR1 as SGHNT and CDR2 as YYREEE (reference sequence). The CDR3 spans 16 residues. The CDR3 DNA follows: TGTGCCAGCAGCTTGGCTTTCCAAAACTCTGGAAACACCATATATTTT. Translating gives CASSLAFQNSGNTIYF. Full variable domain (missing parts from reference TRBV5-4 and TRBJ1-3): ETGVTQSPTHLIKTRGQQVTLRCSSQSGHNTVSWYQQALGQGPQFIFQYYREEENGRGNFPPRFSGLQFPNYSSELNVNALELDDSALYLCASSLAFQNSGNTIYFGEGSWLTVV.

This clonotype was recorded once. The chain uses TRBV29-1 and TRBJ2-7; D call uncertain. The CDR3 sequence is 10 residues long. V lost 4 bases, J lost 4 bases, and 5 bases lay in between. CDR1 is SQVTM, CDR2 ANQGSEA, per germline. The DNA for the CDR3 is TGCAGCGTTGCGGCGTACGAGCAGTACTTC. Translation gives CSVAAYEQYF.